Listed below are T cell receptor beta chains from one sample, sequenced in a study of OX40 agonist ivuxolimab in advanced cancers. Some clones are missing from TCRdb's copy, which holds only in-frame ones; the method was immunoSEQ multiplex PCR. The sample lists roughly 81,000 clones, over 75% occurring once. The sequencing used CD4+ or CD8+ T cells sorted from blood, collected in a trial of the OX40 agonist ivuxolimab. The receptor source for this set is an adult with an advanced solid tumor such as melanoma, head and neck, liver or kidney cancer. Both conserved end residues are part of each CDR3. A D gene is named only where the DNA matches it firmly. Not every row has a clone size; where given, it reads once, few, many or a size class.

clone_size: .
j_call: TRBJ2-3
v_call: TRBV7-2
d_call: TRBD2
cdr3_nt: TGTGCCAGCAGCTCACAAGCGGGGGGGATCACAGATACGCAGTATTTT
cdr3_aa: CASSSQAGGITDTQYF

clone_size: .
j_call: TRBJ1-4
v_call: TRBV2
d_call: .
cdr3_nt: TGTGCCAGCAGTCTTAGGGGGGGAATTGAAAAACTGTTTTTT
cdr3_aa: CASSLRGGIEKLFF

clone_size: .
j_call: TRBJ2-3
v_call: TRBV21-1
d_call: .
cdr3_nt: TGTGCCAGCAGCCCCCTTACTAGCTTCGCGGATAATAGCACAGATACGCAGTATTTT
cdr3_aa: CASSPLTSFADNSTDTQYF

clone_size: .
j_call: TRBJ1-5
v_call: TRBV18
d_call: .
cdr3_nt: TGTGCCAGCTCACCACCGGGACCCCAGCATTTT
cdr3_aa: CASSPPGPQHF

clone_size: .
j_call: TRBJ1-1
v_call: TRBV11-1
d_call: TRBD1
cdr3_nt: TGTGCCAGCAGCCGGACAGGTGGGAACACTGAAGCTTTCTTT
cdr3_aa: CASSRTGGNTEAFF

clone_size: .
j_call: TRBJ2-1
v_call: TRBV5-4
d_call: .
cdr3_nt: TGTGCCAGCAGCTTGGCAAGGGCAGGGTATTACAATGAGCAGTTCTTC
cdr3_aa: CASSLARAGYYNEQFF

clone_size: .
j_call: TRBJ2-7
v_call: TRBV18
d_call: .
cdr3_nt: TGTGCCAGCTCACCGTCGGGCGCCTACGAGCAGTACTTC
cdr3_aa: CASSPSGAYEQYF

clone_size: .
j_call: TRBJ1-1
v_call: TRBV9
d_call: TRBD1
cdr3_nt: TGTGCCAGCAGCGCGGCGGACAGGGTACCCACTGAAGCTTTCTTT
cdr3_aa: CASSAADRVPTEAFF

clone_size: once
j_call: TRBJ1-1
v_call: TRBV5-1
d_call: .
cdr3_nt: TGCGCCAGCAGCTTGGAGGCCGAGGGTAGGGTGGACACTGAAGCTTTCTTT
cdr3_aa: CASSLEAEGRVDTEAFF

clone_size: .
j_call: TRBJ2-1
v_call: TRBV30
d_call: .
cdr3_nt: TGTGCCTGGAGTCCCGGACATGGGTGGGGTGAGCAGTTCTTC
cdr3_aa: CAWSPGHGWGEQFF

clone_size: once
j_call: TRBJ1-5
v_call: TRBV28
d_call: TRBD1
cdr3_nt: TGTGCCAGCATCGGGACAGGACGTAGCAATCAGCCCCAGCATTTT
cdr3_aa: CASIGTGRSNQPQHF

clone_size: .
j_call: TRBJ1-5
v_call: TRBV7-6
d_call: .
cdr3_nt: TGTGCCAGCAGCTTAGGCTCTTATGCTAGGGGGGTTCGGCAGCCCCAGCATTTT
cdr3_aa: CASSLGSYARGVRQPQHF

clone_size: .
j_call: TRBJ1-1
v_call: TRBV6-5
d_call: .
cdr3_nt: TGTGCCAGCAGTTTAGGATTCCGAGCTTTCTTT
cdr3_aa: CASSLGFRAFF

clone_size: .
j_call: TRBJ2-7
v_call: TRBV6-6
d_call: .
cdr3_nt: TGTGCCAGCAGTGGGACGGTCACCTACGAGCAGTACTTC
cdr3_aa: CASSGTVTYEQYF

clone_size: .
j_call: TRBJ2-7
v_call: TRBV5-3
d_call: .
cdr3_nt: TGTGCCAGAAGCAACCGGGTCGGATACGAGCAGTACTTC
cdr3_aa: CARSNRVGYEQYF

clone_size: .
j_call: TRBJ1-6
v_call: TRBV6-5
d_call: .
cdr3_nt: TGTGCCAGCAGTGGACAGAAGAATTCACCCCTCCACTTT
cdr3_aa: CASSGQKNSPLHF

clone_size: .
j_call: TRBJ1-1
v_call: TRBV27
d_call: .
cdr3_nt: TGTGCCAGCAGCGGAGGGGGGGGTAGGGCTTTCTTT
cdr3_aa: CASSGGGGRAFF

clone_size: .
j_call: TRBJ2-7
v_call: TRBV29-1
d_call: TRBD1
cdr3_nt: TGCAGCGTTGAAGTCCCGGGACAGCCCTACGAGCAGTACTTC
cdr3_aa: CSVEVPGQPYEQYF

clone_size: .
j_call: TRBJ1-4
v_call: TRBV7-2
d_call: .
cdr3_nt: TGTGCCAGCAGCTCAGGCTTTTTGTCAACTAATGAAAAACTGTTTTTT
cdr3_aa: CASSSGFLSTNEKLFF

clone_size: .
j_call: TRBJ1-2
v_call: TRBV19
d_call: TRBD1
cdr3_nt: TGTGCCACTGCGGACAGGGTTTATGGCTACACCTTC
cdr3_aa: CATADRVYGYTF

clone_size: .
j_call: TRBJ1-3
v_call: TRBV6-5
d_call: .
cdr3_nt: TGTGCCAGCAGTTATACAGGTCGGCTCTCTGGAAACACCATATATTTT
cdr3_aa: CASSYTGRLSGNTIYF

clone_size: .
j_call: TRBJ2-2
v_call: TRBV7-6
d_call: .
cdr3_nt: TGTGCCAGCAGCTTTGAAGCCGCTCTCGCGAACACCGGGGAGCTGTTTTTT
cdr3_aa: CASSFEAALANTGELFF

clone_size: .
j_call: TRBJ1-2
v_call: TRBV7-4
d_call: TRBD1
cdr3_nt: TGTGCCAGCACCGAAGCAGGGGGGGTTGGTGGCTACACCTTC
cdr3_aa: CASTEAGGVGGYTF

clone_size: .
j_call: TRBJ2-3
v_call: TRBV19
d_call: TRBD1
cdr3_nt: TGTGCCAGTAGTCTGACAGGGGGCGCAGATACGCAGTATTTT
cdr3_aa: CASSLTGGADTQYF

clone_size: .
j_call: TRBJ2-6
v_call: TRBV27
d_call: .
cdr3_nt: TGTGCCAGCAGTTTAAAGGCAGGGGGGGCCAACGTCCTGACTTTC
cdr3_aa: CASSLKAGGANVLTF

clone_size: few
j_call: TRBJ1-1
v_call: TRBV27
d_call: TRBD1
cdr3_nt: TGTGCCAGCAGTTTATCGGGACAGGGGGGGGCTGAAGCTTTCTTT
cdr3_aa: CASSLSGQGGAEAFF

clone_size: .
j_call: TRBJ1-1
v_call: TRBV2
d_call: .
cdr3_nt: TGTGCCAGCAGGATAACAGGGATCGGCACTGAAGCTTTCTTT
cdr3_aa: CASRITGIGTEAFF

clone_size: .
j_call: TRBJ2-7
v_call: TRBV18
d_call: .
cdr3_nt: TGTGCCAGCTCAATTGGCAGGGGGGTTATCTACGAGCAGTACTTC
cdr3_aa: CASSIGRGVIYEQYF

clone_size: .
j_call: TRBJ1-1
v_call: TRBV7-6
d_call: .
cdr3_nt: TGTGCCAGCAGCCCAAATAGTGGTGGGGACGGCACTGAAGCTTTCTTT
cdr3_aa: CASSPNSGGDGTEAFF

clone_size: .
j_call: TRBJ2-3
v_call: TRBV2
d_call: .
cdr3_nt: TGTGCCAACAGAAAAGAGTCGGGCACAGATACGCAGTATTTT
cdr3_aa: CANRKESGTDTQYF

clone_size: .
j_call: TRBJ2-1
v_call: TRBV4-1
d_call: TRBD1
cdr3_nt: TGCGCCAGCAGCCAAGATTGGGCAGGGGGCCAGAATGAGCAGTTCTTC
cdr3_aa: CASSQDWAGGQNEQFF